The rows below give T cell receptor beta chains drawn from one sample of a study of CD8 T cells in ankylosing spondylitis. A single record per CDR3 protein comes from TCRdb applying MiXCR to the 5' RACE reads. The sample has about 140,000 distinct CDR3 sequences, about 7% seen once. Specimen: blood, either unsorted or a sorted T cell fraction (not recorded which). Receptors originate from a female donor with ankylosing spondylitis or in good health (not recorded which). Each CDR3 is given with its conserved first and last residue. The order of the fields is clone size, D gene, CDR3 length, V gene, J gene, CDR3 protein, CDR3 DNA. The D gene is left open where the match is weak. Size tells how often a clone was seen (once, few, many) or the class of an expanded clone, and some rows leave it out.

clone size: many; D gene: TRBD2; CDR3 length: 15; V gene: TRBV6-1; J gene: TRBJ2-1; CDR3 protein: CASSDGLASLYEQFF; CDR3 DNA: TGTGCCAGCAGTGATGGACTAGCGTCCCTCTATGAGCAGTTCTTC
clone size: few; D gene: TRBD1; CDR3 length: 16; V gene: TRBV15; J gene: TRBJ1-4; CDR3 protein: CATLPGQDPTNEKLFF; CDR3 DNA: TGTGCCACCTTGCCGGGACAGGACCCAACTAATGAAAAACTGTTTTTT
clone size: -; D gene: TRBD1; CDR3 length: 13; V gene: TRBV25-1; J gene: TRBJ1-4; CDR3 protein: CASSGGQHEKLFF; CDR3 DNA: TGTGCCAGCAGCGGGGGACAGCATGAAAAACTGTTTTTT
clone size: -; D gene: -; CDR3 length: 15; V gene: TRBV6-1; J gene: TRBJ1-1; CDR3 protein: CASSESIGRSTEAFF; CDR3 DNA: TGTGCCAGCAGTGAAAGTATCGGCAGGAGCACTGAAGCTTTCTTT
clone size: many; D gene: TRBD1; CDR3 length: 14; V gene: TRBV3-1; J gene: TRBJ1-2; CDR3 protein: CASSPGTGFYGYTF; CDR3 DNA: TGTGCCAGCAGCCCCGGGACAGGCTTTTATGGCTACACCTTC
clone size: many; D gene: -; CDR3 length: 15; V gene: TRBV5-1; J gene: TRBJ1-1; CDR3 protein: CASSLLQVSPDEAFF; CDR3 DNA: TGCGCCAGCAGCTTGCTCCAGGTGTCACCGGATGAAGCTTTCTTT
clone size: many; D gene: TRBD2; CDR3 length: 15; V gene: TRBV25-1; J gene: TRBJ2-7; CDR3 protein: CASSETLAGRNEQYF; CDR3 DNA: TGTGCCAGCAGTGAAACGCTAGCGGGAAGAAACGAGCAGTACTTC
clone size: many; D gene: TRBD1; CDR3 length: 14; V gene: TRBV13; J gene: TRBJ1-2; CDR3 protein: CASSRDSSRYGYTF; CDR3 DNA: TGTGCCAGCAGTAGGGACAGCTCGCGCTATGGCTACACCTTC
clone size: -; D gene: -; CDR3 length: 15; V gene: TRBV28; J gene: TRBJ1-4; CDR3 protein: CASSPNTRPLPISVF; CDR3 DNA: TGTGCCAGCAGTCCAAACACCCGACCGCTCCCAATCTCGGTTTTT
clone size: many; D gene: -; CDR3 length: 16; V gene: TRBV5-1; J gene: TRBJ1-1; CDR3 protein: CASSLGTALMNTEAFF; CDR3 DNA: TGCGCCAGCAGCTTGGGAACAGCTCTTATGAACACTGAAGCTTTCTTT
clone size: many; D gene: TRBD2; CDR3 length: 15; V gene: TRBV2; J gene: TRBJ2-1; CDR3 protein: CASIDTGTSSPEQFF; CDR3 DNA: TGTGCCAGCATTGACACCGGGACTAGCTCTCCTGAGCAGTTCTTC
clone size: many; D gene: -; CDR3 length: 13; V gene: TRBV7-8; J gene: TRBJ1-1; CDR3 protein: CASSSGTPSEAFF; CDR3 DNA: TGTGCCAGCAGCTCCGGGACACCGTCTGAAGCTTTCTTT
clone size: -; D gene: -; CDR3 length: 14; V gene: TRBV4-2; J gene: TRBJ1-1; CDR3 protein: CASSQDLWDTEAFF; CDR3 DNA: TGTGCCAGCAGCCAAGATCTCTGGGACACTGAAGCTTTCTTT
clone size: few; D gene: TRBD2; CDR3 length: 15; V gene: TRBV24-1; J gene: TRBJ2-5; CDR3 protein: CATSEVSGGAETQYF; CDR3 DNA: TGTGCCACCAGTGAGGTTAGCGGGGGGGCCGAGACCCAGTACTTC
clone size: many; D gene: -; CDR3 length: 14; V gene: TRBV10-3; J gene: TRBJ2-3; CDR3 protein: CAITRGRDTDTQYF; CDR3 DNA: TGTGCCATCACACGGGGCAGGGACACAGATACGCAGTATTTT
clone size: many; D gene: TRBD1; CDR3 length: 12; V gene: TRBV29-1; J gene: TRBJ2-5; CDR3 protein: CSAGDSQETQYF; CDR3 DNA: TGCAGCGCCGGGGACAGCCAAGAGACCCAGTACTTC
clone size: many; D gene: -; CDR3 length: 13; V gene: TRBV12-3/TRBV12-4; J gene: TRBJ2-3; CDR3 protein: CASSLGGLDTQYF; CDR3 DNA: TGTGCCAGCAGCCTAGGGGGGTTAGATACGCAGTATTTT
clone size: many; D gene: -; CDR3 length: 15; V gene: TRBV20-1; J gene: TRBJ2-2; CDR3 protein: CSARVLQEYTGELFF; CDR3 DNA: TGCAGTGCTAGAGTACTACAGGAATACACCGGGGAGCTGTTTTTT
clone size: many; D gene: -; CDR3 length: 15; V gene: TRBV4-1; J gene: TRBJ1-2; CDR3 protein: CASSQVGSEYYGYTF; CDR3 DNA: TGCGCCAGCAGCCAAGTGGGGTCAGAATACTATGGCTACACCTTC
clone size: many; D gene: -; CDR3 length: 18; V gene: TRBV9; J gene: TRBJ1-1; CDR3 protein: CASSVVGPRPYGNTEAFF; CDR3 DNA: TGTGCCAGCAGCGTAGTCGGCCCGAGACCCTACGGAAACACTGAAGCTTTCTTT
clone size: few; D gene: -; CDR3 length: 13; V gene: TRBV27; J gene: TRBJ1-1; CDR3 protein: CASLRLLNTEAFF; CDR3 DNA: TGTGCCAGCCTCAGGCTATTGAACACTGAAGCTTTCTTT
clone size: many; D gene: -; CDR3 length: 14; V gene: TRBV6-2/TRBV6-3; J gene: TRBJ1-5; CDR3 protein: CASSYLEGRQPQHF; CDR3 DNA: TGTGCCAGCAGTTACTTGGAGGGACGTCAGCCCCAGCATTTT
clone size: many; D gene: -; CDR3 length: 15; V gene: TRBV6-1; J gene: TRBJ2-7; CDR3 protein: CASRPATDGGYEQYF; CDR3 DNA: TGTGCCAGCAGACCCGCGACTGACGGTGGCTACGAGCAGTACTTC
clone size: many; D gene: -; CDR3 length: 14; V gene: TRBV6-5; J gene: TRBJ2-5; CDR3 protein: CASSYSPSQETQYF; CDR3 DNA: TGTGCCAGCAGTTACTCACCCAGCCAAGAGACCCAGTACTTC
clone size: many; D gene: TRBD1; CDR3 length: 13; V gene: TRBV5-6; J gene: TRBJ1-5; CDR3 protein: CASTLQGNQPQHF; CDR3 DNA: TGTGCCAGCACCTTACAGGGGAATCAGCCCCAGCATTTT
clone size: many; D gene: TRBD2; CDR3 length: 17; V gene: TRBV5-1; J gene: TRBJ2-2; CDR3 protein: CASSFWEGPGSPGELFF; CDR3 DNA: TGCGCCAGCAGCTTTTGGGAGGGGCCAGGGTCCCCCGGGGAGCTGTTTTTT
clone size: many; D gene: -; CDR3 length: 11; V gene: TRBV15; J gene: TRBJ2-2; CDR3 protein: CATSTAGELFF; CDR3 DNA: TGTGCCACCAGCACCGCCGGGGAGCTGTTTTTT
clone size: many; D gene: TRBD1; CDR3 length: 14; V gene: TRBV3-1; J gene: TRBJ1-2; CDR3 protein: CASSSDRGLYGYTF; CDR3 DNA: TGTGCCAGCAGCTCGGACAGGGGGCTCTATGGCTACACCTTC
clone size: medium-sized; D gene: TRBD1; CDR3 length: 14; V gene: TRBV4-2; J gene: TRBJ2-7; CDR3 protein: CASSQGQGTYEQYF; CDR3 DNA: TGTGCCAGCAGCCAAGGACAGGGTACCTACGAGCAGTACTTC
clone size: many; D gene: TRBD2; CDR3 length: 14; V gene: TRBV7-9; J gene: TRBJ2-3; CDR3 protein: CASSLAGRADTQYF; CDR3 DNA: TGTGCCAGCAGCTTAGCAGGGAGGGCAGATACGCAGTATTTT
clone size: many; D gene: TRBD2; CDR3 length: 18; V gene: TRBV7-8; J gene: TRBJ2-7; CDR3 protein: CASSLRVSGGAKSYEQYF; CDR3 DNA: TGTGCCAGCAGCTTGAGAGTTAGCGGGGGGGCCAAAAGCTACGAGCAGTACTTC
clone size: many; D gene: -; CDR3 length: 16; V gene: TRBV6-2/TRBV6-3; J gene: TRBJ1-5; CDR3 protein: CASSYSTGFGDQPQHF; CDR3 DNA: TGTGCCAGCAGTTACTCGACGGGGTTTGGGGATCAGCCCCAGCATTTT
clone size: many; D gene: TRBD1; CDR3 length: 14; V gene: TRBV6-1; J gene: TRBJ1-1; CDR3 protein: CASSRRTGGTEAFF; CDR3 DNA: TGTGCCAGCAGTCGAAGGACAGGGGGCACTGAAGCTTTCTTT
clone size: few; D gene: -; CDR3 length: 14; V gene: TRBV4-2; J gene: TRBJ2-7; CDR3 protein: CASSQEHTTYEQYF; CDR3 DNA: TGTGCCAGCAGCCAAGAACACACTACCTACGAGCAGTACTTC
clone size: many; D gene: -; CDR3 length: 13; V gene: TRBV20-1; J gene: TRBJ2-5; CDR3 protein: CSAREPPLETQYF; CDR3 DNA: TGCAGTGCTAGAGAGCCCCCCCTCGAGACCCAGTACTTC
clone size: many; D gene: -; CDR3 length: 18; V gene: TRBV11-2; J gene: TRBJ2-7; CDR3 protein: CASSSNTNTGMWYYEQYF; CDR3 DNA: TGTGCCAGCAGCTCCAATACGAACACAGGGATGTGGTACTACGAGCAGTACTTC
clone size: -; D gene: -; CDR3 length: 15; V gene: TRBV4-1; J gene: TRBJ1-6; CDR3 protein: CASSPSVGIRSPLHF; CDR3 DNA: TGCGCCAGCAGCCCATCGGTGGGCATACGGTCACCCCTCCACTTT
clone size: many; D gene: -; CDR3 length: 14; V gene: TRBV20-1; J gene: TRBJ2-4; CDR3 protein: CSAPSDQGGDIQYF; CDR3 DNA: TGCAGTGCCCCCTCCGACCAGGGCGGGGACATTCAGTACTTC
clone size: many; D gene: -; CDR3 length: 12; V gene: TRBV18; J gene: TRBJ1-2; CDR3 protein: CASSPYGYGYTF; CDR3 DNA: TGTGCCAGCTCACCGTACGGGTATGGCTACACCTTC
clone size: many; D gene: TRBD2; CDR3 length: 15; V gene: TRBV4-3; J gene: TRBJ2-3; CDR3 protein: CASSQGRLAGDTQYF; CDR3 DNA: TGCGCCAGCAGCCAGGGAAGGCTAGCGGGAGATACGCAGTATTTT
clone size: few; D gene: TRBD2; CDR3 length: 15; V gene: TRBV6-5; J gene: TRBJ2-1; CDR3 protein: CASSYSSGGAYEQFF; CDR3 DNA: TGTGCCAGCAGTTACTCTAGCGGGGGGGCTTATGAGCAGTTCTTC
clone size: many; D gene: TRBD2; CDR3 length: 19; V gene: TRBV12-3/TRBV12-4; J gene: TRBJ2-2; CDR3 protein: CASSLYGTSGGLFTGELFF; CDR3 DNA: TGTGCCAGCAGTCTATACGGGACTAGCGGGGGCTTATTCACCGGGGAGCTGTTTTTT
clone size: many; D gene: TRBD1; CDR3 length: 14; V gene: TRBV20-1; J gene: TRBJ1-1; CDR3 protein: CSASQVGGNTEAFF; CDR3 DNA: TGCAGTGCTTCCCAGGTAGGGGGCAACACTGAAGCTTTCTTT
clone size: many; D gene: -; CDR3 length: 13; V gene: TRBV18; J gene: TRBJ1-4; CDR3 protein: CASSPRQDEKLFF; CDR3 DNA: TGTGCCAGCTCACCACGTCAGGATGAAAAACTGTTTTTT
clone size: -; D gene: -; CDR3 length: 13; V gene: TRBV30; J gene: TRBJ1-4; CDR3 protein: CAWSLAKWEKLFF; CDR3 DNA: TGTGCCTGGAGTTTAGCCAAATGGGAAAAACTGTTTTTT
clone size: many; D gene: -; CDR3 length: 16; V gene: TRBV7-8; J gene: TRBJ2-1; CDR3 protein: CASSLGLLRAYNEQFF; CDR3 DNA: TGTGCCAGCAGCTTAGGTCTTCTTAGGGCCTACAATGAGCAGTTCTTC
clone size: many; D gene: -; CDR3 length: 13; V gene: TRBV2; J gene: TRBJ2-1; CDR3 protein: CASSEELVAEQFF; CDR3 DNA: TGTGCCAGCAGTGAAGAGTTGGTAGCTGAGCAGTTCTTC
clone size: many; D gene: -; CDR3 length: 12; V gene: TRBV3-1; J gene: TRBJ2-3; CDR3 protein: CASSRRADTQYF; CDR3 DNA: TGTGCCAGCAGCCGCCGGGCAGATACGCAGTATTTT